Given below is one TCR beta chain in context. What it binds is unknown. A read error is possible here, since a much larger clone lies one base away. TCRdb processed the multiplex PCR reads anew with MiXCR; each CDR3 protein has one entry. There are about 180,000 distinct CDR3 sequences in the sample; roughly 30% occur only once, and about 4% lies in the top ten. The CDR3 sequence is 17 residues long. Trimming removed 5 bases from V and 7 bases from J, with 27 bases in between. Per the germline V gene, CDR1 is DFQATT and CDR2 is SNEGSKA (reference sequence). These data originate in a study of breast tumors, draining lymph nodes, adjacent tissues. Findings and limits, study-wide: Tumor repertoires ranked between lymph nodes and nontumor tissue in diversity, with V and J gene preferences.

The lymph nodes were axillary draining lymph nodes from breast cancer patients. This receptor was taken from a female donor with breast cancer. Some clones in this sample may be carry-over from other donors' samples. The chain carries TRBV20-1 and TRBJ2-1; D uncertain. The sample was axillary lymph node tissue. CDR3 nucleotide sequence: TGCAGTGCTCCTGGTTCGTTGTCGGCCCCTCGAGGTAATGAGCAGTTCTTC. Residues: CSAPGSLSAPRGNEQFF.